This TCR beta chain derives from a study of T cells in Graves' hyperthyroidism and ophthalmopathy. In the study overall: Blood was drawn when the patient was first diagnosed and still untreated. Overall study results and limits: Median prediction lead before ophthalmopathy onset was 6.5 months with the model. Among thyroid clonotypes expanded above 0.001, most also appeared in blood.

Many counts were recorded for this clonotype. Its target is not known. RNA transcripts were the template for amplifying TCR beta CDR3 regions. First-round RT-PCR targeting the TCR CDR3 was performed with the HTBI primer set. TCRdb recomputed calls from the multiplex PCR reads with MiXCR, one row per CDR3 protein. The repertoire has a few hundred thousand distinct CDR3 sequences, less than 20% of them found once; the top ten carry about 7.7%. Material: blood. The receptor's source is a woman aged 18-30 years with Graves' hyperthyroidism.

In DNA form, the CDR3 reads TGTGCCAGCTCACCAGGGGGTAGCGGCGACAATGAGCAGTTCTTC. Residues: CASSPGGSGDNEQFF. The chain couples TRBV18 to TRBJ2-1; perhaps TRBD2 as D (6 bases). This CDR3 spans 15 amino acids. Germline CDR1 is KGHSH and CDR2 is LQKENI. Trimming pared 2 bases from V and 5 bases from J, leaving 13 bases between.